Listed here are 15 T cell receptor beta chains from one sample, sequenced in a study of blood T cell repertoires in COVID-19. Only in-frame clones appear in the TCRdb table, and some are missing; sequencing was by immunoSEQ multiplex PCR. The sample carries about 280,000 clones, over 75% recorded once. Input material: peripheral blood. All receptors derive from a human donor in a cohort sampled during active COVID-19.

This chain links TRBV2 with TRBJ2-7; maybe TRBD1 (6 bases). The V end lost 10 bases, the J end lost 3 bases, and 22 bases lay between the germline ends. The germline V gene encodes CDR1 SNHLY and CDR2 FYNNEI. The CDR3 contains 15 residues. The CDR3 sequence is CATSVERGQFYEQYF. The CDR3 DNA reads TGTGCCACCTCCGTTGAACGGGGACAATTCTACGAGCAGTACTTC. Together with reference TRBV2 and TRBJ2-7, the CDR3 gives the full variable domain: EPEVTQTPSHQVTQMGQEVILRCVPISNHLYFYWYRQILGQKVEFLVSFYNNEISEKSEIFDDQFSVERPDGSNFTLKIRSTKLEDSAMYFCATSVERGQFYEQYFGPGTRLTVT.

This rearrangement joins TRBV15 to TRBJ2-1; D might be TRBD2 (6 bases). Germline V gene lookup returns CDR1 LNHNV and CDR2 YYDKDF (reference sequence). V was pared by 3 bases and J by 8 bases, with 20 bases between. The CDR3 spans 16 residues. CDR3 sequence reads: CATSRDVAGMVDEQFF. The CDR3, as DNA: TGTGCCACCAGCAGGGACGTGGCGGGGATGGTGGATGAGCAGTTCTTC.

The chain uses TRBV6-2 or TRBV6-3 and TRBJ2-1; D possibly corresponds to TRBD2 (6 bases). CDR3 length: 16 amino acids. The ends were cut back, 4 bases at V and 8 bases at J, with 21 bases in the middle. Germline assignment: CDR1 MNHEY and CDR2 SVGEGT. The CDR3 coding sequence is TGTGCCAGCAGTTTGGGGAGGCGGAGGGAGTGGGATGAGCAGTTCTTC. The encoded protein is CASSLGRRREWDEQFF.

The V gene is TRBV28, the J gene TRBJ1-4; TRBD1 agrees at 7 bases. Unmatched junction bases numbered 3, after V lost 2 bases and J lost 3 bases. Germline values: CDR1 MDHEN, CDR2 SYDVKM. The CDR3 is made up of 15 amino acids. Written as DNA, the CDR3 is TGTGCCAGCAGTTTAGCAGGGACAGCTAATGAAAAACTGTTTTTT. Its protein product is CASSLAGTANEKLFF.

This clone appeared a few times. The chain uses TRBV27 and TRBJ1-1; D is uncertain. Germline-derived CDR1 and CDR2 are MNHEY and SMNVEV (reference sequence). Trimming removed 6 bases from V and 0 bases from J, with 11 bases in between. The CDR3 runs 14 residues. CDR3 sequence reads: CASSPRYMNTEAFF. CDR3 nucleotides: TGTGCCAGCAGCCCGCGGTACATGAACACTGAAGCTTTCTTT.

CDR3 bases: TGCGCCAGCAGCTCAGAACAGAACACTGAAGCTTTCTTT. It yields the protein CASSSEQNTEAFF. This chain links TRBV5-1 with TRBJ1-1, with unresolved D. The V gene lost 3 bases and the J gene lost 1 base, with 7 bases spanning the gap. The length of the CDR3 is 13 residues. CDR1 SGHRS and CDR2 YFSETQ come from the germline V gene.

This chain links TRBV3-1 (or the pseudogene TRBV3-2) with TRBJ1-6; D remains ambiguous. The length of the CDR3 is 14 residues. From germline, CDR1 is LGHDT and CDR2 YNNKEL (reference sequence). V gave up 3 bases and J gave up 0 bases, with 3 bases separating them. The CDR3 sequence: CASSQSSYNSPLHF. Here the CDR3 DNA reads TGTGCCAGCAGCCAGAGCTCCTATAATTCACCCCTCCACTTT.

The J gene is TRBJ1-2, the V gene TRBV28; 8 nucleotides line up with TRBD1. This CDR3 has 13 amino acids. The germline V gene has CDR1 MDHEN and CDR2 SYDVKM. V shed 6 bases and J 8 bases; nucleotides not matched to a gene: 8. This CDR3 reads CASRMGQEMGYTF. In DNA, the CDR3 is TGTGCCAGCAGGATGGGACAGGAGATGGGCTACACCTTC.

The chain uses TRBV21-1 and TRBJ2-7; TRBD1 is the table's D call and was not checked against the DNA. TRBV21-1 is given as a pseudogene. This CDR3 contains 16 residues. The CDR3 bases are TGTGCCAGCAGCGAAACGGGACAGAGCAACCAGTACGAGCAGTACTTC. Protein: CASSETGQSNQYEQYF.

The rearrangement uses TRBV28 and TRBJ1-5; TRBD1 is a possible D gene (5 bases). The CDR3 runs 15 residues. The V and J ends lost 5 bases and 3 bases respectively, with 14 bases between them. Germline-derived CDR1 and CDR2 are MDHEN and SYDVKM. The CDR3 region is CASSPKGVLNQPQHF. The CDR3 region has the DNA TGTGCCAGCAGTCCCAAAGGGGTGCTCAATCAGCCCCAGCATTTT.

The chain employs TRBV6-5 and TRBJ1-1, with TRBD1 identical over 8 bases. This CDR3 comprises 14 residues. Looked up from germline, CDR1 is MNHEY and CDR2 is SVGAGI. The V and J ends lost 6 bases and 0 bases, in that order; junction bases with no gene match: 3. CDR3 sequence reads: CASRDRVLNTEAFF. DNA of the CDR3: TGTGCCAGCAGGGACAGGGTTTTGAACACTGAAGCTTTCTTT.

This chain connects TRBV2 to TRBJ2-1; D possibly corresponds to TRBD2 (5 bases). This CDR3 is built from 13 residues. The germline gives CDR1 SNHLY, CDR2 FYNNEI. Trimming stripped 7 bases from V and 5 bases from J, with 12 bases between. CDR3 sequence: CASKASPNNEQFF. Here the CDR3 DNA reads TGTGCCAGCAAGGCTAGCCCAAACAATGAGCAGTTCTTC. Filled out from reference TRBV2 and TRBJ2-1, the complete variable domain reads EPEVTQTPSHQVTQMGQEVILRCVPISNHLYFYWYRQILGQKVEFLVSFYNNEISEKSEIFDDQFSVERPDGSNFTLKIRSTKLEDSAMYFCASKASPNNEQFFGPGTRLTVL.

V is TRBV1 and J is TRBJ2-1; the table's D call TRBD2 went unverified against the DNA. TRBV1 represents a pseudogene. The CDR3 spans 15 residues. The CDR3 here is CTSWTSEHTYNEQFF. The CDR3 bases are TGCACCAGCTGGACTAGCGAGCATACTTACAATGAGCAGTTCTTC.

The chain combines TRBV5-5 with TRBJ2-5; the D gene is possibly TRBD1 (6 bases). Deletions cut 3 bases from V and 4 bases from J, with 19 bases between. The CDR3 spans 16 residues. Germline lookup yields CDR1 SGHKS and CDR2 YYEKEE (reference sequence). CDR3 bases: TGTGCCAGCAGCTCTCCTAACGGTGAGGGGGTAGAGACCCAGTACTTC. Protein product: CASSSPNGEGVETQYF.

The J gene is TRBJ1-6, the V gene TRBV4-1; D perhaps matches TRBD1 (5 bases). Germline CDR1 is MGHRA and CDR2 is YSYEKL. There are 14 residues in the CDR3. V was cut by 4 bases and J by 7 bases, with 11 bases left in between. The CDR3 DNA sequence: TGCGCCAGCAGCCTTGACAGAGCAAATTCACCCCTCCACTTT. Encoded protein: CASSLDRANSPLHF.